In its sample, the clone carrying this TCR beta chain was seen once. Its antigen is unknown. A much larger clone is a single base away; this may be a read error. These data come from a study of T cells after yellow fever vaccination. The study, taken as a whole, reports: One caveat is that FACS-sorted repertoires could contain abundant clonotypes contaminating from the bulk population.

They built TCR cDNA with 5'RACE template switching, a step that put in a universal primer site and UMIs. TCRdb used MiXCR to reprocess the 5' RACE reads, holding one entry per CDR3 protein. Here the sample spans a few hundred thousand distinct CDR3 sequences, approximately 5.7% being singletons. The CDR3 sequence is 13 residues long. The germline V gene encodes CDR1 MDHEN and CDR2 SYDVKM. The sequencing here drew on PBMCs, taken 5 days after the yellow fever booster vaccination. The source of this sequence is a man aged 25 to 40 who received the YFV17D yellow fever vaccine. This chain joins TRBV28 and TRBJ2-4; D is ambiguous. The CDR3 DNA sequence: TGTGCCAGCATCGGGTCACCAAAAAACATTCTGTACTTC. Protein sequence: CASIGSPKNILYF.